The 28 T cell receptor beta chains given below trace back to one sample, sequenced in a study of blood T cells in healthy people across ages. A second PCR of 7 to 11 cycles used a sample-barcoded 5' primer and a J-beta primer mix. TCRdb itself ran the 5' RACE reads through MiXCR, one entry per CDR3 protein. The table records approximately 1,700,000 distinct CDR3 sequences, 35% to 50% of them present only once. Material: blood. The source of these receptors is a human donor in good health.

The chain recombines TRBV7-9 with TRBJ1-4; D gene ambiguous. This CDR3 comprises 10 residues. The V and J ends lost 8 bases and 7 bases respectively, with 5 bases between them. Germline CDR1 SEHNR, CDR2 FQNEAQ (reference sequence). The CDR3 reads CASEGEKLFF. The CDR3 coding sequence is TGTGCCAGCGAGGGTGAAAAACTGTTTTTT.

This clonotype was seen only a few times. V and J are TRBV5-6 and TRBJ1-2; a weak D match, TRBD1 (6 bases). V gave up 5 bases and J gave up 4 bases, with 15 bases separating them. Per germline, CDR1 SGHDT and CDR2 YYEEEE. This CDR3 is 14 amino acids long. The CDR3 DNA reads TGTGCCAGCAGTTCACAACAGGGTTTCTATGGCTACACCTTC. Protein product: CASSSQQGFYGYTF.

This clonotype was observed a handful of times. The chain joins TRBV6-5 to TRBJ1-2, with a possible D match to TRBD1 (6 bases). CDR3 length equals 13 residues. Trimming pared 2 bases from V and 7 bases from J, leaving 11 bases between. Germline V gives CDR1 MNHEY, CDR2 SVGAGI. The CDR3 loop is CASSYLRGSGYTF. The CDR3 region has the DNA TGTGCCAGCAGTTACCTCAGGGGCTCTGGCTACACCTTC.

The chain carries TRBV29-1 and TRBJ2-3, with no clear D. Between the trimmed V and J ends, which lost 5 bases and 0 bases, there was a span of 15 bases. CDR3 size: 15 residues. Germline V gene sequence: CDR1 SQVTM, CDR2 ANQGSEA. Here the CDR3 DNA reads TGCAGCGTTAAGCTCGAGGTTTTGAGCACAGATACGCAGTATTTT. It is translated as CSVKLEVLSTDTQYF.

The J gene is TRBJ1-2, the V gene TRBV2; TRBD1 might be the D (6 bases). Germline CDR1 SNHLY, CDR2 FYNNEI. Trimming shortened V by 8 bases and J by 4 bases, and 11 bases separated the two germline ends. This CDR3 region has 12 residues. Written as DNA, the CDR3 is TGTGCCAGCGCAGGGGCAGGCTATGGCTACACCTTC. Protein sequence: CASAGAGYGYTF.

In its sample, this clonotype was seen a few times. This chain links TRBV7-9 with TRBJ2-1, with 10 bases matching TRBD2. CDR1 SEHNR and CDR2 FQNEAQ come from the germline V gene (reference sequence). The J segment lost 4 bases and the V segment lost 5 bases, leaving 14 bases of the junction unmatched. CDR3 length equals 18 residues. The CDR3 DNA is TGTGCCAGCAGCCGGACTAGCGGCTACATACCCTTTTACAATGAGCAGTTCTTC. Amino acids: CASSRTSGYIPFYNEQFF. The entire variable domain, with the rest obtained from reference TRBV7-9 and TRBJ2-1, is as follows: DTGVSQNPRHKITKRGQNVTFRCDPISEHNRLYWYRQTLGQGPEFLTYFQNEAQLEKSRLLSDRFSAERPKGSFSTLEIQRTEQGDSAMYLCASSRTSGYIPFYNEQFFGPGTRLTVL.

The chain links TRBV29-1 to TRBJ2-7; the D call may be TRBD1 or TRBD2 (5 bases each). V was shortened by 1 base and J by 1 base, with 14 bases between the two germline ends. CDR1 and CDR2 (germline): SQVTM, ANQGSEA. The CDR3 totals 15 residues. The CDR3 region is CSVEGARDESYEQYF. CDR3 nucleotide sequence: TGCAGCGTTGAAGGAGCACGGGACGAATCCTACGAGCAGTACTTC.

The genes are TRBV7-3 and TRBJ2-1; 11 bases are a match to TRBD2. The CDR3 is 14 amino acids. Germline V CDR1 and CDR2: SGHTA, FQGTGA. V shed 5 bases, J shed 10 bases, and the junction held 7 bases outside the gene matches. The CDR3 DNA follows: TGTGCCAGCAGCCATAGCGGGGGGGGCAACGAGCAGTTCTTC. This codes for CASSHSGGGNEQFF. Full variable domain (rest looked up from reference TRBV7-3 and TRBJ2-1): GAGVSQTPSNKVTEKGKYVELRCDPISGHTALYWYRQSLGQGPEFLIYFQGTGAADDSGLPNDRFFAVRPEGSVSTLKIQRTERGDSAVYLCASSHSGGGNEQFFGPGTRLTVL.

The chain carries TRBV7-8 and TRBJ1-2; unclear D gene. V was trimmed by 1 base and J by 8 bases, leaving 14 bases between them. The CDR3 has 14 amino acids. Germline V gene sequence: CDR1 SGHVS, CDR2 FQNEAQ. CDR3 sequence reads: CASSLEAADRGYTF. In nucleotides, the CDR3 is TGTGCCAGCAGCTTAGAGGCAGCTGATAGGGGCTACACCTTC. The variable domain in full, completed from reference TRBV7-8 and TRBJ1-2, reads GAGVSQSPRYKVAKRGQDVALRCDPISGHVSLFWYQQALGQGPEFLTYFQNEAQLDKSGLPSDRFFAERPEGSVSTLKIQRTQQEDSAVYLCASSLEAADRGYTFGSGTRLTVV.

There are a few counts of this clonotype. The gene calls are TRBV2 and TRBJ2-3; D remains ambiguous. The V and J ends lost 8 bases and 6 bases respectively, with 15 bases between them. Germline V gene data show CDR1 as SNHLY and CDR2 as FYNNEI. CDR3 length: 13 residues. CDR3 nucleotide sequence: TGTGCCAGCCTAGGTACCTCGGCGGATACGCAGTATTTT. Its protein is CASLGTSADTQYF.

Regarding this clonotype: Given a much more abundant clone one base away, this may be a read error. This chain uses TRBV29-1 with TRBJ2-7; D possibly uses TRBD1 or TRBD2 (5 bases each). CDR1 is SQVTM, CDR2 ANQGSEA, per germline. CDR3 length: 12 residues. CDR3 loop: CSVAGTSCEQYF. For the CDR3, the DNA is TGCAGCGTTGCAGGGACCTCCTGCGAGCAGTACTTC.

This clonotype was observed once. This may stem from a read error, because a much larger clone lies one nucleotide away. The chain has TRBV10-3 and TRBJ2-4; 10 bases align to TRBD1. The germline CDR1 and CDR2 sequences are ENHRY and SYGVKD. Unmatched junction bases numbered 18, after V lost 11 bases and J lost 8 bases. The CDR3 runs to 16 residues. The chain's CDR3 is CAQGPERQGAADIQYF. The CDR3 bases are TGTGCCCAGGGCCCAGAACGACAGGGGGCAGCAGACATTCAGTACTTC.

This chain uses TRBV10-3 with TRBJ1-2, with no clear D. The V gene lost 3 bases and the J gene lost 1 base, with 21 bases spanning the gap. This CDR3 is 18 amino acids long. Germline lookup yields CDR1 ENHRY and CDR2 SYGVKD. CDR3 amino acids: CAISEFGPGPNNNYGYTF. CDR3 in DNA: TGTGCCATCAGTGAATTCGGCCCAGGACCGAATAATAACTATGGCTACACCTTC.

The V and J genes are TRBV11-2 and TRBJ2-1; D is unclear. Germline V gene lookup returns CDR1 SGHAT and CDR2 FQNNGV. V was clipped by 2 bases and J by 5 bases, with 7 bases between them. The CDR3 runs to 13 residues. For the CDR3, the DNA is TGTGCCAGCAGCTTAACTTCGCACAATGAGCAGTTCTTC. Its translation is CASSLTSHNEQFF.

The chain uses TRBV4-2 and TRBJ2-3; D call uncertain. The V and J ends lost 0 bases and 3 bases respectively, with 7 bases between them. The CDR3 is made up of 14 amino acids. Germline lookup yields CDR1 LGHNA and CDR2 YNFKEQ. CDR3 sequence: CASSQELITDTQYF. The DNA for the CDR3 is TGTGCCAGCAGCCAAGAACTTATAACAGATACGCAGTATTTT.

The genes are TRBV18 and TRBJ2-7; 7 bases are shared with TRBD1. The DNA end lines up better with TRBJ2-5; the J call may be wrong. Germline V gene lookup returns CDR1 KGHSH and CDR2 LQKENI. CDR3 size: 14 residues. In nucleotides, the CDR3 is TGTGCCAGCTCACCACCGGGACAGAGAATGACCCAGTACTTC. Residues: CASSPPGQRMTQYF.

This clonotype was seen a handful of times. The chain employs TRBV6-2 or TRBV6-3 and TRBJ1-4; a possible D gene is TRBD1 (6 bases). The CDR3 is 17 residues long. V lost 8 bases and J lost 6, with 25 bases in between. Germline V gene lookup returns CDR1 MNHEY and CDR2 SVGEGT. For the CDR3, the DNA is TGTGCCAGCCGGACTGGACAGATCAGCCTCGGTCATGAAAAACTGTTTTTT. Translating gives CASRTGQISLGHEKLFF.

This clonotype has a handful of counts. It is unclear where the CDR3 begins or ends on the DNA, so no DNA is shown, and the CDR3 is as TCRdb lists it. The chain uses TRBV11-2 and TRBJ2-5; the table's D call, TRBD1, was not checked against the DNA. CDR1 SGHAT and CDR2 FQNNGV come from the germline V gene. The CDR3 adds up to 23 amino acids, both ends counted. This chain's CDR3 is CASSVGQGYGYTFGSGTRETQYF.

The chain carries TRBV12-3 or TRBV12-4 and TRBJ1-6; the match to TRBD1 covers 7 bases. The CDR3 is made up of 14 amino acids. The J segment lost 5 bases and the V segment lost 11 bases, leaving 9 bases of the junction unmatched. The CDR3: CASGGQRNNSPLHF. Here the CDR3 DNA reads TGTGCCTCTGGGGGACAGAGAAATAATTCACCCCTCCACTTT.

This chain connects TRBV27 to TRBJ2-4; D is uncertain. Germline CDR1 MNHEY, CDR2 SMNVEV (reference sequence). The CDR3 contains 14 residues. The V gene lost 2 bases and the J gene lost 7 bases, with 12 bases spanning the gap. The CDR3 sequence is CASSLDGDPNIQYF. The CDR3, as DNA: TGTGCCAGCAGTTTAGACGGCGACCCGAACATTCAGTACTTC.

This clonotype occurred a few times. The gene calls are TRBV6-5 and TRBJ1-2; D remains ambiguous. This CDR3 is 11 amino acids long. Deletions cut 7 bases from V and 8 bases from J, with 11 bases between. Germline V CDR1 and CDR2: MNHEY, SVGAGI. This CDR3 reads CASIPVLGYTF. In DNA form, the CDR3 reads TGTGCCAGCATCCCCGTGTTAGGCTACACCTTC.

V and J are TRBV5-1 and TRBJ1-5; no definite D call. V lost 4 bases and J 0 bases, leaving 14 bases between the germline ends. This CDR3 region has 16 residues. Germline V CDR1 and CDR2: SGHRS, YFSETQ. The DNA of the CDR3 is TGCGCCAGCAGCCCCCTAGGGCCGTATAGCAATCAGCCCCAGCATTTT. Its translation is CASSPLGPYSNQPQHF.

This clonotype was counted between two and nine times. The V and J genes are TRBV20-1 and TRBJ2-7; 10 bases match TRBD2. CDR3 length equals 14 residues. The trim removed 4 bases at V and 2 bases at J, leaving 5 bases unmatched. Germline V gives CDR1 DFQATT, CDR2 SNEGSKA (reference sequence). The CDR3 is CSATTSGSAYEQYF. The CDR3 nucleotides read TGCAGTGCTACGACTAGCGGGTCCGCCTACGAGCAGTACTTC.

This rearrangement joins TRBV5-1 to TRBJ2-7; TRBD1 matches at 9 bases. The trim removed 3 bases at V and 7 bases at J, leaving 8 bases unmatched. CDR1 and CDR2 from the germline V gene are SGHRS and YFSETQ. This CDR3 has 14 residues. CDR3 sequence: CASSSLQGADEQYF. CDR3 bases: TGCGCCAGCAGCTCCCTACAGGGGGCGGATGAGCAGTACTTC.

This chain connects TRBV7-9 to TRBJ2-3, with D perhaps matching TRBD2 (5 bases). The germline V gene encodes CDR1 SEHNR and CDR2 FQNEAQ (reference sequence). This CDR3 has 18 amino acids. Trimming removed 0 bases at V and 2 bases at J, with 18 bases between. CDR3 sequence (DNA): TGTGCCAGCAGCTTAGCTTCACTAGTTGGGCTATACACAGATACGCAGTATTTT. Translating it yields CASSLASLVGLYTDTQYF. The full variable domain, completed using reference TRBV7-9 and TRBJ2-3, is DTGVSQNPRHKITKRGQNVTFRCDPISEHNRLYWYRQTLGQGPEFLTYFQNEAQLEKSRLLSDRFSAERPKGSFSTLEIQRTEQGDSAMYLCASSLASLVGLYTDTQYFGPGTRLTVL.

This clonotype was picked up a small number of times. V and J are TRBV20-1 and TRBJ2-3, with 15 bases matching TRBD2. CDR3 length: 14 amino acids. V trimming: 6 bases; J trimming: 9 bases; junction bases outside the gene matches: 7. Per germline, CDR1 DFQATT and CDR2 SNEGSKA (reference sequence). In nucleotides, the CDR3 is TGCAGTGCCCGGGGGACTAGCGGGGGGACAACGCAGTATTTT. This encodes CSARGTSGGTTQYF.

Only a few counts were recorded for this clonotype. J is TRBJ2-1 and V is TRBV5-1; D unclear. The CDR3 spans 17 residues. Trimming pared 4 bases from V and 0 bases from J, leaving 17 bases between. CDR1 is SGHRS and CDR2 is YFSETQ in the germline V gene. The CDR3 sequence is CASSPLVPGSSYNEQFF. For the CDR3, the DNA is TGCGCCAGCAGCCCACTGGTTCCGGGTTCCTCCTACAATGAGCAGTTCTTC.

This clonotype was counted a few times. The chain combines TRBV2 with TRBJ1-2; TRBD1 matches at 7 bases. Germline V gene sequence: CDR1 SNHLY, CDR2 FYNNEI. The CDR3 extends over 14 amino acids. The J segment lost 2 bases and the V segment lost 5 bases, leaving 5 bases of the junction unmatched. As DNA, the CDR3 is TGTGCCAGCAGTCCACAGGGGCTCAACTATGGCTACACCTTC. Its protein product is CASSPQGLNYGYTF.